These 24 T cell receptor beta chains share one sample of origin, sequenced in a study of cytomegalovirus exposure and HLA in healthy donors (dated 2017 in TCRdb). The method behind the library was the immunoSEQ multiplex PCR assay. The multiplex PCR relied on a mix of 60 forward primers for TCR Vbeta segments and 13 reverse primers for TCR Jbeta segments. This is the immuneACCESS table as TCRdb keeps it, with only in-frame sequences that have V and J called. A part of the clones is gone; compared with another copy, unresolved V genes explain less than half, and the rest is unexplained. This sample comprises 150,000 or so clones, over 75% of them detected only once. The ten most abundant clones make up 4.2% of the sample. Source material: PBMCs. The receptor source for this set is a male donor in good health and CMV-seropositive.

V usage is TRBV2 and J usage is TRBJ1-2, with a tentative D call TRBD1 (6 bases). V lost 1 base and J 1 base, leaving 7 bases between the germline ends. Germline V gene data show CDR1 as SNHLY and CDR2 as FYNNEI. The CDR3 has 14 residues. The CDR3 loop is CASSEDRVNYGYTF. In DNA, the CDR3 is TGTGCCAGCAGTGAAGACAGGGTTAACTATGGCTACACCTTC.

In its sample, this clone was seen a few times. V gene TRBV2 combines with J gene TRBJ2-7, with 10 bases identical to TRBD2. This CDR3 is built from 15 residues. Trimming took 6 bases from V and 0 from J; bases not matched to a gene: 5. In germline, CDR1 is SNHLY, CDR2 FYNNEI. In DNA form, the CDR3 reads TGTGCCAGCAGACGGACTAGCGGAAGCTCCTACGAGCAGTACTTC. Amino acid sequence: CASRRTSGSSYEQYF.

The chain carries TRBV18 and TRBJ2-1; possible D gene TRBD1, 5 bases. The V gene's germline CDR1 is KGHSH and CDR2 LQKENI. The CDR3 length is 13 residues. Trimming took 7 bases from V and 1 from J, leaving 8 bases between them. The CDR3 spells CASLRGSYNEQFF. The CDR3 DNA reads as TGTGCCAGCTTAAGGGGTTCCTACAATGAGCAGTTCTTC.

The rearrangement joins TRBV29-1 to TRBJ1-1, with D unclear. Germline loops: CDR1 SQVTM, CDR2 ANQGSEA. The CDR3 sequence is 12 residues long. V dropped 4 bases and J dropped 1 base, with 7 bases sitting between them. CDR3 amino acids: CSVGEGNTEAFF. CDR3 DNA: TGCAGCGTTGGTGAGGGGAACACTGAAGCTTTCTTT.

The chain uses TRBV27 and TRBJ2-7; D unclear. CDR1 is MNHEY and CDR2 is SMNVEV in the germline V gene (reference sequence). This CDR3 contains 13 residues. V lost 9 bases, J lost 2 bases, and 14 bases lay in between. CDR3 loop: CASKKHDTYEQYF. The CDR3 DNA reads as TGTGCCAGTAAAAAACACGATACCTACGAGCAGTACTTC.

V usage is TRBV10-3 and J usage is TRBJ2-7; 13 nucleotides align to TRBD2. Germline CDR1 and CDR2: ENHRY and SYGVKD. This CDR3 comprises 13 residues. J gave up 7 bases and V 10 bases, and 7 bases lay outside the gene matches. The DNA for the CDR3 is TGTGCCACAAGGACTAGCGGGAGTAATGAGCAGTACTTC. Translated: CATRTSGSNEQYF.

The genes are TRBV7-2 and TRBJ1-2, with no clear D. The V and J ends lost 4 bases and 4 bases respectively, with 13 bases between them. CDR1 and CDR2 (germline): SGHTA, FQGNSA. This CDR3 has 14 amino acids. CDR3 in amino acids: CASSSGAIFYGYTF. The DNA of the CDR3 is TGTGCCAGCAGCTCCGGAGCTATCTTCTATGGCTACACCTTC.

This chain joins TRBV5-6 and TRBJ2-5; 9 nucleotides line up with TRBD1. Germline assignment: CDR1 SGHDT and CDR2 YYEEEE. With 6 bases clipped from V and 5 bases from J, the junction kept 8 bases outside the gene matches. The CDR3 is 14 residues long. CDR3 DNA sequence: TGTGCCAGCACGCTGAACAGGGGGCAGGAGACCCAGTACTTC. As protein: CASTLNRGQETQYF.

The CDR3 loop is CASSFGRTGNYEQYF. As DNA, the CDR3 is TGTGCCAGCAGCTTCGGTAGGACTGGGAATTACGAGCAGTACTTC. The chain uses TRBV11-2 and TRBJ2-7, with D maybe TRBD2 (5 bases). The germline gives CDR1 SGHAT, CDR2 FQNNGV. Trimming cost V 3 bases and J 4 bases, with 16 bases left between them. The CDR3 has 15 amino acids.

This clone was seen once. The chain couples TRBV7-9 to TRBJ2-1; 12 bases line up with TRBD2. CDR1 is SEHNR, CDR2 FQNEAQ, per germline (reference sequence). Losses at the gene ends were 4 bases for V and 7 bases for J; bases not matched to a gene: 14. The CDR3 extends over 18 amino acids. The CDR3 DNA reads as TGTGCCAGCAGCTCAGACCTAGCGGGAGGGCCAATAGGGAATGAGCAGTTCTTC. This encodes CASSSDLAGGPIGNEQFF. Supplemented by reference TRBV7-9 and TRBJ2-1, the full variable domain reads DTGVSQNPRHKITKRGQNVTFRCDPISEHNRLYWYRQTLGQGPEFLTYFQNEAQLEKSRLLSDRFSAERPKGSFSTLEIQRTEQGDSAMYLCASSSDLAGGPIGNEQFFGPGTRLTVL.

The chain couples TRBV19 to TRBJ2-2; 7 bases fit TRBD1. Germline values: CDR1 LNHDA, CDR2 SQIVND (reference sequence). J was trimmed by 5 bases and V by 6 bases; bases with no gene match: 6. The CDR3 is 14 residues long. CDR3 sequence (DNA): TGTGCCAGTAGCGCGACAGGGTCAACCGGGGAGCTGTTTTTT. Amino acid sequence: CASSATGSTGELFF.

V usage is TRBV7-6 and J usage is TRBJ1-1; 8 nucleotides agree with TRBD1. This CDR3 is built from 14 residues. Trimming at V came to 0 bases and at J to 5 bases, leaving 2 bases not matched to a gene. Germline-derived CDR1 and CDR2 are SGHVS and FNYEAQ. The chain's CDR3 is CASSLAQGATEAFF. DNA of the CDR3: TGTGCCAGCAGCTTAGCCCAGGGGGCGACTGAAGCTTTCTTT.

The CDR3 reads CASSLGYQETQYF. The CDR3 DNA reads as TGTGCCAGCAGCTTAGGTTATCAAGAGACCCAGTACTTC. This chain connects TRBV11-3 to TRBJ2-5, with D uncertain. CDR3 length: 13 residues. Germline V CDR1 and CDR2: SGHNT, YENEEA. Deletions cut 1 base from V and 2 bases from J, with 5 bases between. The variable domain in full, completed from reference TRBV11-3 and TRBJ2-5, reads EAGVVQSPRYKIIEKKQPVAFWCNPISGHNTLYWYLQNLGQGPELLIRYENEEAVDDSQLPKDRFSAERLKGVDSTLKIQPAELGDSAVYLCASSLGYQETQYFGPGTRLLVL.

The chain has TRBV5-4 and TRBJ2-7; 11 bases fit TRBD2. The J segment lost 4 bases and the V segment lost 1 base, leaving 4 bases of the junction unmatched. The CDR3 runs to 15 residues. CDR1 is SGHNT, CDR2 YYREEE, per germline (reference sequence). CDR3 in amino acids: CASSLTSGGGYEQYF. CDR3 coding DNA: TGTGCCAGCAGCTTGACTAGCGGGGGCGGGTACGAGCAGTACTTC. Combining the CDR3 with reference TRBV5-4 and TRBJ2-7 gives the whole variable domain ETGVTQSPTHLIKTRGQQVTLRCSSQSGHNTVSWYQQALGQGPQFIFQYYREEENGRGNFPPRFSGLQFPNYSSELNVNALELDDSALYLCASSLTSGGGYEQYFGPGTRLTVT.

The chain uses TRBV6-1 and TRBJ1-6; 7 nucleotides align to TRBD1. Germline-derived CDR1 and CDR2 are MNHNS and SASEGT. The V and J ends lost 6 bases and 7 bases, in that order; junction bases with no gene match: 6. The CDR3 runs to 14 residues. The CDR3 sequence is CASRGTDPNSPLHF. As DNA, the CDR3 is TGTGCCAGCAGGGGGACAGACCCCAATTCACCCCTCCACTTT.

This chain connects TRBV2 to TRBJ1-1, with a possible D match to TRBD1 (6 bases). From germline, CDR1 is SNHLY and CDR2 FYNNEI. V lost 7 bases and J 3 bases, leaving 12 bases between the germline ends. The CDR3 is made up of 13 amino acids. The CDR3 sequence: CASIEQGYTEAFF. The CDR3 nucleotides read TGTGCCAGCATAGAACAGGGTTACACTGAAGCTTTCTTT.

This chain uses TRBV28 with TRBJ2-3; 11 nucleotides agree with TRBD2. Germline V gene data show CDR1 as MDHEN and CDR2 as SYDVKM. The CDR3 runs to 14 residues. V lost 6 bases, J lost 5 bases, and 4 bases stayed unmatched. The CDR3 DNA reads TGTGCCAGCAGGACTAGCGGGGACAAAGATACGCAGTATTTT. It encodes CASRTSGDKDTQYF. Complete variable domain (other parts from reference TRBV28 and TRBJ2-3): DVKVTQSSRYLVKRTGEKVFLECVQDMDHENMFWYRQDPGLGLRLIYFSYDVKMKEKGDIPEGYSVSREKKERFSLILESASTNQTSMYLCASRTSGDKDTQYFGPGTRLTVL.

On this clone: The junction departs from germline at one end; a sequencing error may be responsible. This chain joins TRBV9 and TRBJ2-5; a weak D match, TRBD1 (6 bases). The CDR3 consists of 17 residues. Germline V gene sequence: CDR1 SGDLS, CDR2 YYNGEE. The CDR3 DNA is TGTGCCAGCAGCGTAGGGGTCCTGTGGGACAACCAAGAGGCCCAGTACTTC. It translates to CASSVGVLWDNQEAQYF.

CDR3 sequence (DNA): TGTGCCATCAAAGCTAGCGGGGAGACCCAGTACTTC. Amino acid sequence: CAIKASGETQYF. The V call is TRBV10-3, the J call TRBJ2-5, with 8 positions matching TRBD2. Germline V gene data show CDR1 as ENHRY and CDR2 as SYGVKD. J lost 5 bases, V lost 7 bases, and 3 bases had no gene match. The CDR3 totals 12 residues.

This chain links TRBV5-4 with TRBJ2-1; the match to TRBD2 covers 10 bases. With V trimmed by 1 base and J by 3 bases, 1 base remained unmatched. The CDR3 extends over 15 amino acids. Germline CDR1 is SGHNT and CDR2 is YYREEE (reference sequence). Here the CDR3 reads CASSLSGGVYNEQFF. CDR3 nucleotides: TGTGCCAGCAGCTTGAGCGGGGGGGTCTACAATGAGCAGTTCTTC.

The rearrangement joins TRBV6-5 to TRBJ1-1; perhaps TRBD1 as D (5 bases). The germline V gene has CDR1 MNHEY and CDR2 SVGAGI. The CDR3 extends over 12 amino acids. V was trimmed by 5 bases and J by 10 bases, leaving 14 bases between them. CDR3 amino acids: CASSEARTRAFF. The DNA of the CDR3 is TGTGCCAGCAGTGAAGCGAGGACAAGAGCTTTCTTT.

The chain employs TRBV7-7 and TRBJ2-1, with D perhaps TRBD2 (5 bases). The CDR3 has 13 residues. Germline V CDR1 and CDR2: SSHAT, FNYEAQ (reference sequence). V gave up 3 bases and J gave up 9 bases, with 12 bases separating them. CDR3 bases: TGTGCCAGCAGCTTTACTAGTGGGAGTGAGCAGTTCTTC. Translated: CASSFTSGSEQFF.

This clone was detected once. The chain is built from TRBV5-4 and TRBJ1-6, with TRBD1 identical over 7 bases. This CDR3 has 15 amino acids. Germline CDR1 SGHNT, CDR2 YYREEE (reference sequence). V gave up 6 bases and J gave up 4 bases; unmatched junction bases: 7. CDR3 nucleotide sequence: TGTGCCAGCACCCGGGACAGAGGTTATAATTCACCCCTCCACTTT. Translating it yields CASTRDRGYNSPLHF.

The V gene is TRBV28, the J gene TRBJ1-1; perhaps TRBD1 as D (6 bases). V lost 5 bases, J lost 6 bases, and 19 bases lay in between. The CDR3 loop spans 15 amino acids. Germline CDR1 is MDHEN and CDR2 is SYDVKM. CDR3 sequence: CASSAPRGGLAEAFF. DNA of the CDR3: TGTGCCAGCAGTGCCCCCAGGGGAGGGCTCGCTGAAGCTTTCTTT.